The sequence of this T cell receptor beta chain was determined in a study of blood T cell repertoires in COVID-19. Study details: The United States, Italy and Spain provided the acute and convalescent COVID-19 samples. Sources were T cells, B-cell-depleted T cells, or PBMCs; the material itself was cDNA or gDNA.

Those enrolled in Seattle joined during active infection and were followed longitudinally afterward. Per the original data handling: Amplification of reference gene primers was used by the study to estimate nucleated cell counts. The data were produced by immunoSEQ multiplex PCR, yet TCRdb's version contains in-frame clones alone and is incomplete. V and J calls and clone size are given by that table; D and trimming were obtained from the DNA. The table lists over 150,000 clones, over 75% of them singletons, with 15% to 20% in the top ten. This CDR3 has 13 amino acids. The germline V and J ends were trimmed by 3 bases and 8 bases, with 10 bases remaining between them. CDR1 and CDR2 from the germline V gene are SEHNR and FQNEAQ (reference sequence).

Sequencing used peripheral blood. This chain connects TRBV7-9 to TRBJ1-4; D unresolved. The clonotype comes from a man aged 50-60 years with COVID-19, enrolled during active disease. The CDR3 nucleotides are TGTGCCAGCAGCTTGGGCCCAAAGGAAAAACTGTTTTTT. This translates into CASSLGPKEKLFF. The full variable domain, with the rest looked up from reference TRBV7-9 and TRBJ1-4, is DTGVSQNPRHKITKRGQNVTFRCDPISEHNRLYWYRQTLGQGPEFLTYFQNEAQLEKSRLLSDRFSAERPKGSFSTLEIQRTEQGDSAMYLCASSLGPKEKLFFGSGTQLSVL.